Described below is a single T cell receptor (beta chain) sequence and its context. Antigen: not known. The TCR beta cDNA libraries contained unique molecular identifiers. Around 500,000 cDNA molecules were obtained from about 0.98 to 11 million T cells. TCRdb re-called the PCR reads with MiXCR, one entry per CDR3 protein. The data show roughly 540,000 distinct CDR3 sequences, with around 36% seen just once and less than 6% held by the top ten. The data are from a study of post-analysis software for immune sequencing data. Turning to the study itself: As for disease course, relapsing-remitting, secondary progressive and progressive-relapsing multiple sclerosis were all included. Study-level findings and limits: Multiple sclerosis patients had significantly lower normalized Chao1 diversity than controls.

The sequenced material came from blood. This receptor was taken from a girl aged 2-17 years with multiple sclerosis.

Written as DNA, the CDR3 is TGTGCCAGCAGTGAGGGGAGCGGGGGGCACTACGAGCAGTACTTC. Protein sequence: CASSEGSGGHYEQYF. This chain connects TRBV2 to TRBJ2-4, with 9 bases lining up with TRBD2. Near its end, the DNA agrees better with TRBJ2-7, so the J call may be wrong. The CDR3 has 15 amino acids. CDR1 SNHLY and CDR2 FYNNEI come from the germline V gene.